One sample yielded the 6 T cell receptor beta chains listed below, sequenced in a study of siplizumab effects on memory and regulatory T cells. Here immunoSEQ multiplex PCR was the method, and the copy in TCRdb shows in-frame clones only, minus some. The sample records roughly 60,000 clones, 95% to 98% being singletons. The sequenced sample was naive CD8+ T cells sorted from blood. Receptor source: a human donor in good health.

The chain recombines TRBV11-1 with TRBJ2-3; D gene unclear. This CDR3 is built from 14 residues. The germline V gene has CDR1 SGHAT and CDR2 FQDESV (reference sequence). The V end lost 5 bases, the J end lost 3 bases, and 12 bases lay between the germline ends. The DNA for the CDR3 is TGTGCCAGCAGCGACCACGGTAGTACAGATACGCAGTATTTT. It codes for CASSDHGSTDTQYF.

The chain uses TRBV9 and TRBJ1-2, with D perhaps matching TRBD1 (5 bases). The CDR3 spans 15 residues. Germline CDR1 and CDR2: SGDLS and YYNGEE. Deletions cut 6 bases from V and 4 bases from J, with 19 bases between. The CDR3 DNA follows: TGTGCCAGCACCTATGCCGACTTAGACAGCTATGGCTACACCTTC. The encoded protein is CASTYADLDSYGYTF. The full variable domain, its missing parts supplied by reference TRBV9 and TRBJ1-2, is DSGVTQTPKHLITATGQRVTLRCSPRSGDLSVYWYQQSLDQGLQFLIQYYNGEERAKGNILERFSAQQFPDLHSELNLSSLELGDSALYFCASTYADLDSYGYTFGSGTRLTVV.

The chain combines TRBV6-5 with TRBJ2-1; 8 positions agree with TRBD1. Germline V lookup: CDR1 MNHEY, CDR2 SVGAGI. V lost 2 bases to trimming and J lost 7 bases; unmatched junction nucleotides: 4. There are 14 residues in the CDR3. The CDR3 DNA follows: TGTGCCAGCAGTTACGGGCAGGGGGCTAATGAGCAGTTCTTC. It codes for CASSYGQGANEQFF.

This clone was recorded a few times. The chain has TRBV4-3 and TRBJ1-6, with 10 bases that match TRBD1. Germline V gene lookup returns CDR1 LGHNA and CDR2 YSLEER. The CDR3 has 15 amino acids. The J segment lost 9 bases and the V segment lost 1 base, leaving 3 bases of the junction unmatched. CDR3 sequence reads: CASSQGQGAGSPLHF. In nucleotides, the CDR3 is TGCGCCAGCAGCCAAGGACAGGGGGCAGGTTCACCCCTCCACTTT.

The chain links TRBV29-1 to TRBJ2-5; possibly TRBD1 or TRBD2 for D (6 bases each). Germline loops: CDR1 SQVTM, CDR2 ANQGSEA. V lost 5 bases and J 1 base, leaving 14 bases between the germline ends. CDR3 length equals 14 residues. CDR3 sequence (DNA): TGCAGCGTTCGCCCGGGGGACATCCAAGAGACCCAGTACTTC. It is translated as CSVRPGDIQETQYF.

This clone was counted a single time. The chain has TRBV19 and TRBJ1-5; the D is unclear. V was cut by 6 bases and J by 0 bases, with 12 bases left in between. Germline-derived CDR1 and CDR2 are LNHDA and SQIVND (reference sequence). CDR3 length: 15 residues. The CDR3 coding sequence is TGTGCCAGTAGACCGGTCCTTTTTAGCAATCAGCCCCAGCATTTT. The encoded protein is CASRPVLFSNQPQHF.